This section outlines one T cell receptor (beta chain) sequence together with its context. The identical CDR3 is also encoded by other nucleotide sequences in the sample. Libraries were prepared by immunoSEQ multiplex PCR; TCRdb keeps only in-frame clonotypes and omits some of them. The data show about 62,000 clones, under 95% seen once. The data were obtained in a study of OX40 agonist ivuxolimab in advanced cancers. The V gene's germline CDR1 is GTSNPN and CDR2 SVGIG (reference sequence). Between the trimmed V and J ends, which lost 6 bases and 4 bases, there was a span of 9 bases. The CDR3 covers 11 residues.

The sequence was obtained from an adult with an advanced solid tumor such as melanoma, head and neck, liver or kidney cancer. The rearrangement uses TRBV30 and TRBJ1-1; the D is unclear. The sample consisted of CD4+ or CD8+ T cells sorted from blood, taken in a trial of the OX40 agonist ivuxolimab. The DNA for the CDR3 is TGTGCCTGCCTTCCCGTCACTGAAGCTTTCTTT. Translated, it gives CACLPVTEAFF.